This T cell receptor (beta chain) is drawn from a study of blood T cells in healthy people across ages. A J-beta primer mix and a sample-barcoded 5' primer were used in a second PCR of roughly 6 to 12 cycles. Using its own MiXCR run on the 5' RACE reads, TCRdb lists one record per CDR3 protein. The sample carries about 580,000 distinct CDR3 sequences, more than 45% recorded once. Per sample, at least 6 micrograms of total RNA were extracted. There are 16 residues in the CDR3. J lost 1 base, V lost 4 bases, and 6 bases had no gene match. The sample consisted of blood. V usage is TRBV12-3 or TRBV12-4 and J usage is TRBJ1-1, with 10 positions matching TRBD1. The sequence was collected from an elderly man in good health. The CDR3 DNA reads as TGTGCCAGCAGTTGGGGGACAGGGGCTTCGAACACTGAAGCTTTCTTT. It yields the protein CASSWGTGASNTEAFF.